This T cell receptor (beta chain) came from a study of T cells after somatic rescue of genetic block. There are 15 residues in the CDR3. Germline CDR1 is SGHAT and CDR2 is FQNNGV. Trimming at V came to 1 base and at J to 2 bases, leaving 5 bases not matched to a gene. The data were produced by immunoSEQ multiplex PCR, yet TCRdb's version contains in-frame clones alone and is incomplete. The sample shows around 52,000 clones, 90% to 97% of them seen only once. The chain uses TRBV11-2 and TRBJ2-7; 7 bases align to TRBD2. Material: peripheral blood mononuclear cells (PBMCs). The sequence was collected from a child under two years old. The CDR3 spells CASSLGPGTTYEQYF. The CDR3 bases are TGTGCCAGCAGCTTAGGCCCCGGGACTACCTACGAGCAGTACTTC.